This TCR beta chain was profiled in a study of T-cell reconstitution after alpha-beta-depleted transplantation in children. Notes on the study in general: Recipient T cells and thymic progenitors that survived gave rise to the high TCRbeta diversity observed at day 60 in some patients. Newly produced T cells mostly provided counts and TCRbeta diversity after one year, as hyperexpanded clones declined. Reports say that about two months after transplant, the alpha-beta T cells came out of several hundred graft clones that had expanded.

This clonotype was detected ten times or more. Its antigen is currently unknown. A library of TCRbeta sequences, prepared with unique molecular identifiers, was generated. TCRdb reprocessed the PCR reads via MiXCR and lists one record per CDR3 protein. The sample lists about 74,000 distinct CDR3 sequences; less than 15% were seen once. The CDR3 totals 14 residues. Looked up from germline, CDR1 is DFQATT and CDR2 is SNEGSKA (reference sequence). With 7 bases clipped from V and 6 bases from J, the junction kept 10 bases outside the gene matches. V usage is TRBV20-1 and J usage is TRBJ2-3, with 10 bases lining up with TRBD2. Material: PBMCs, mostly from graft donor cells, obtained 180 days after TCRalphabeta/CD19-depleted stem cell transplant. This sequence was found in a male patient aged 2-9 years who had a stem cell transplant for acute lymphoblastic leukemia, so the T cells may come from the graft donor. The CDR3 reads CSVELAGAGDTQYF. The CDR3 region has the DNA TGCAGTGTTGAGCTAGCGGGAGCGGGCGATACGCAGTATTTT.